Listed below are T cell receptor beta chains from one sample, sequenced in a study of blood T cell repertoires in COVID-19. Profiled with immunoSEQ multiplex PCR; TCRdb holds only in-frame clones, not every one. The table has under 200,000 clones, roughly 83% seen once. Source material: PBMCs or T cells enriched from blood (not recorded which). All receptors derive from a man between 40 and 49 years old with acute COVID-19. The conserved cysteine and the conserved F or W are not part of the CDR3 here. Each record gives: J gene, D gene, V gene, CDR3 protein. A D gene is named only where the DNA matches it firmly.

j_call: TRBJ1-2; d_call: .; v_call: TRBV5-1; cdr3_aa: ASSPDADDYGYT
j_call: TRBJ2-7; d_call: .; v_call: TRBV3-1/TRBV3-2; cdr3_aa: ASSQSRWAYEQY
j_call: TRBJ1-6; d_call: .; v_call: TRBV14; cdr3_aa: ASSQVHLKLLSYNSPLH
j_call: TRBJ2-7; d_call: TRBD2; v_call: TRBV6-1; cdr3_aa: ASSEPGTRSTYEQY
j_call: TRBJ1-2; d_call: .; v_call: TRBV13; cdr3_aa: ASSLEGEGGGYT
j_call: TRBJ2-7; d_call: TRBD2; v_call: TRBV19; cdr3_aa: ASSIGTRSEQY
j_call: TRBJ2-7; d_call: .; v_call: TRBV18; cdr3_aa: ASSPARDMGEQY
j_call: TRBJ2-3; d_call: TRBD1; v_call: TRBV19; cdr3_aa: ASSPERRTGGADTQY
j_call: TRBJ2-1; d_call: .; v_call: TRBV11-2; cdr3_aa: ASSLEAQRPNNEQF
j_call: TRBJ2-7; d_call: TRBD1; v_call: TRBV19; cdr3_aa: ASSNGDSTYEQY
j_call: TRBJ1-3; d_call: TRBD1; v_call: TRBV15; cdr3_aa: ATERDSSGNTIY
j_call: TRBJ2-7; d_call: TRBD2; v_call: TRBV29-1; cdr3_aa: SARGPSGMYEQY
j_call: TRBJ2-7; d_call: .; v_call: TRBV4-1; cdr3_aa: ASSQLSVAYEQY
j_call: TRBJ2-1; d_call: .; v_call: TRBV6-5; cdr3_aa: ASQEYNEQF
j_call: TRBJ1-1; d_call: .; v_call: TRBV28; cdr3_aa: ASSLRNTEAF
j_call: TRBJ2-3; d_call: TRBD1; v_call: TRBV28; cdr3_aa: ASRTDRGEYTQY
j_call: TRBJ2-1; d_call: .; v_call: TRBV20-1; cdr3_aa: SARDNNEQF
j_call: TRBJ1-5; d_call: .; v_call: TRBV28; cdr3_aa: ASSFGGTRGNQPQH
j_call: TRBJ2-7; d_call: .; v_call: TRBV11-2; cdr3_aa: ASTRTGGTAAYEQY
j_call: TRBJ1-5; d_call: TRBD1; v_call: TRBV19; cdr3_aa: ASSIPDRGVNQPQH
j_call: TRBJ2-7; d_call: TRBD2; v_call: TRBV5-8; cdr3_aa: ASSLGAGRLYEQY
j_call: TRBJ1-2; d_call: TRBD1; v_call: TRBV28; cdr3_aa: ASSSRAQGAGGRGT
j_call: TRBJ1-5; d_call: .; v_call: TRBV4-3; cdr3_aa: ASSQGAERNQPQH
j_call: TRBJ1-5; d_call: TRBD1; v_call: TRBV4-2; cdr3_aa: ASSLGQGAQPQH
j_call: TRBJ2-1; d_call: .; v_call: TRBV2; cdr3_aa: ASMRVISSYNEQF
j_call: TRBJ2-5; d_call: .; v_call: TRBV6-2/TRBV6-3; cdr3_aa: ASSYFGSGETQY
j_call: TRBJ2-7; d_call: .; v_call: TRBV9; cdr3_aa: ASSVGDSYEQY
j_call: TRBJ2-1; d_call: TRBD2; v_call: TRBV15; cdr3_aa: ATSREGTSGNEQF
j_call: TRBJ2-7; d_call: .; v_call: TRBV2; cdr3_aa: ASSEDLTYEQY
j_call: TRBJ2-2; d_call: TRBD2; v_call: TRBV7-2; cdr3_aa: ASQGTSNTGELF
j_call: TRBJ1-1; d_call: .; v_call: TRBV5-4; cdr3_aa: ASSRKQGDTEAF
j_call: TRBJ2-7; d_call: .; v_call: TRBV3-1/TRBV3-2; cdr3_aa: ASRLAGSYEQY
j_call: TRBJ2-2; d_call: .; v_call: TRBV12-3/TRBV12-4; cdr3_aa: ASSLQVGELF
j_call: TRBJ1-6; d_call: TRBD1; v_call: TRBV29-1; cdr3_aa: SVRDRGHVNSPLH
j_call: TRBJ2-7; d_call: TRBD2; v_call: TRBV15; cdr3_aa: ATSRGLADYEQY
j_call: TRBJ1-4; d_call: .; v_call: TRBV15; cdr3_aa: ATSRWGEANEKLF
j_call: TRBJ2-7; d_call: .; v_call: TRBV10-2; cdr3_aa: ASSDRVEQY
j_call: TRBJ1-3; d_call: .; v_call: TRBV4-1; cdr3_aa: ASSQGAYSGNTIY
j_call: TRBJ2-7; d_call: TRBD2; v_call: TRBV19; cdr3_aa: ASRRTSGSSTYEQY
j_call: TRBJ2-5; d_call: .; v_call: TRBV5-1; cdr3_aa: ASSLGVQETQY
j_call: TRBJ1-1; d_call: .; v_call: TRBV7-3; cdr3_aa: ASSKDSLNTEAF
j_call: TRBJ1-1; d_call: .; v_call: TRBV18; cdr3_aa: ASSPPGGEAF
j_call: TRBJ2-7; d_call: .; v_call: TRBV6-5; cdr3_aa: ASTQQDEQY
j_call: TRBJ2-3; d_call: TRBD1; v_call: TRBV10-3; cdr3_aa: AISGSTGPFDTQY
j_call: TRBJ2-7; d_call: TRBD1; v_call: TRBV5-1; cdr3_aa: ASSLGQGGLEQY
j_call: TRBJ1-1; d_call: .; v_call: TRBV3-1/TRBV3-2; cdr3_aa: ASHQAGEAF
j_call: TRBJ2-5; d_call: .; v_call: TRBV7-8; cdr3_aa: ASSARRGPDSQETQY
j_call: TRBJ2-6; d_call: TRBD1; v_call: TRBV4-3; cdr3_aa: ASSHRDRAGANVLT
j_call: TRBJ2-3; d_call: TRBD2; v_call: TRBV7-9; cdr3_aa: ASTLVSSGGIDTQY
j_call: TRBJ2-7; d_call: .; v_call: TRBV5-1; cdr3_aa: ASSQDPTQGREQY
j_call: TRBJ2-5; d_call: TRBD2; v_call: TRBV9; cdr3_aa: ASSVVRPLGGSRETQY
j_call: TRBJ2-7; d_call: TRBD2; v_call: TRBV9; cdr3_aa: ASSVSGGENYEQY